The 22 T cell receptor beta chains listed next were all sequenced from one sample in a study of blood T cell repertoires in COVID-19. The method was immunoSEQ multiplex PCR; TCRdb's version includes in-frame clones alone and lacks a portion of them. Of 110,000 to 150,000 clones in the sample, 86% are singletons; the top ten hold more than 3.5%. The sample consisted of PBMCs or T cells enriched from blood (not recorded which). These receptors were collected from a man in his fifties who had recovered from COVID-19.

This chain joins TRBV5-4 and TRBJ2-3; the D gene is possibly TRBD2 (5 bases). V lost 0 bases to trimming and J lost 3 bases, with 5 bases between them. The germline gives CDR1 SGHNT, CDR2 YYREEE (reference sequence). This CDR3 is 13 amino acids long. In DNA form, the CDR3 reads TGTGCCAGCAGCTTGGGCGGGACAGATACGCAGTATTTT. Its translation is CASSLGGTDTQYF. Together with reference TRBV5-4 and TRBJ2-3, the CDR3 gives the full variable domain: ETGVTQSPTHLIKTRGQQVTLRCSSQSGHNTVSWYQQALGQGPQFIFQYYREEENGRGNFPPRFSGLQFPNYSSELNVNALELDDSALYLCASSLGGTDTQYFGPGTRLTVL.

The CDR3 DNA reads TGTGCCAGCAGGGTGACAGGGTCCGGGGAGCTGTTTTTT. It specifies CASRVTGSGELFF. J is TRBJ2-2 and V is TRBV11-2, with 7 positions matching TRBD1. After removal of 6 bases from V and 6 bases from J, the junction contained 4 bases not matched to a gene. Germline V gene data show CDR1 as SGHAT and CDR2 as FQNNGV. The CDR3 contains 13 residues.

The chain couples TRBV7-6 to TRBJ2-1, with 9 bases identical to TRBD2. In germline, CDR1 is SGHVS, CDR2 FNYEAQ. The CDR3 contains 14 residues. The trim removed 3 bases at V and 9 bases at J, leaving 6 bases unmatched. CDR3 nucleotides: TGTGCCAGCAGCTTGGGCGGGGGGGCTGCTGAGCAGTTCTTC. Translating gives CASSLGGGAAEQFF.

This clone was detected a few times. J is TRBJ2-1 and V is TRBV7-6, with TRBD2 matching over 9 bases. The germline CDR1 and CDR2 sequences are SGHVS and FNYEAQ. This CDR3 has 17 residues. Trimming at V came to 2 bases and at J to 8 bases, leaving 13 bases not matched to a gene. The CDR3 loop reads CASSLPRPGLAVHEQFF. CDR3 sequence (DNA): TGTGCCAGCAGCTTACCCCGTCCGGGACTAGCCGTCCATGAGCAGTTCTTC.

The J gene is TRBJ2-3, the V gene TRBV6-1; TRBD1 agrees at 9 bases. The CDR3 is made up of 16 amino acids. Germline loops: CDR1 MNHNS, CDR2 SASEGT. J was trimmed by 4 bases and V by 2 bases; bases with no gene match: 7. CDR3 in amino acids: CASSEWHRGLADTQYF. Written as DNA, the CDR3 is TGTGCCAGCAGTGAATGGCACAGGGGGCTCGCAGATACGCAGTATTTT.

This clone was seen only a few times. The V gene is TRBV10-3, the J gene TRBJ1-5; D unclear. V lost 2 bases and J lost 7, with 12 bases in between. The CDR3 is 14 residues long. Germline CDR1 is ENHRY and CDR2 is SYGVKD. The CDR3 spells CAISEEAGWQPQHF. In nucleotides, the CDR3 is TGTGCCATCAGTGAGGAAGCAGGTTGGCAGCCCCAGCATTTT.

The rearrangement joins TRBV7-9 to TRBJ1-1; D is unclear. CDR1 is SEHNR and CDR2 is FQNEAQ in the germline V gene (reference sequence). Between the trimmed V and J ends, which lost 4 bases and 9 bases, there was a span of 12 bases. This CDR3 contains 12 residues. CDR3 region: CASSSEVSQAFF. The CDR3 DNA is TGTGCCAGCAGCTCTGAGGTTTCTCAAGCTTTCTTT.

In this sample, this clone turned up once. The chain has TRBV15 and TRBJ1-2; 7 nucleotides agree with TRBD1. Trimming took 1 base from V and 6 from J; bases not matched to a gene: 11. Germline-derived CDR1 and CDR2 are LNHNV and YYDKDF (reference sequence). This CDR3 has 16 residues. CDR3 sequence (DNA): TGTGCCACCAGCAGAGGGGCGACAGGGTCATTGGATGGCTACACCTTC. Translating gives CATSRGATGSLDGYTF.

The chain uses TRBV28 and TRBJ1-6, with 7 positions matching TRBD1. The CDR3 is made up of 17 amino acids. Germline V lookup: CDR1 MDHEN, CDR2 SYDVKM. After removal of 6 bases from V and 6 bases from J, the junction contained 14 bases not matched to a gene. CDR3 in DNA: TGTGCCAGCAGCCCAATAGGAGGGGGCAGTAGTAATTCACCCCTCCACTTT. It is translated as CASSPIGGGSSNSPLHF.

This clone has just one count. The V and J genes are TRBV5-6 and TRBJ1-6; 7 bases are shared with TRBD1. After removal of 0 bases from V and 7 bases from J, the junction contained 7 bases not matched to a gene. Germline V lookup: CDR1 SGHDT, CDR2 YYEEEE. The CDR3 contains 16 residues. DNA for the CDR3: TGTGCCAGCAGCTTGGATCGCCAGGGGGAGAATTCACCCCTCCACTTT. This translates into CASSLDRQGENSPLHF. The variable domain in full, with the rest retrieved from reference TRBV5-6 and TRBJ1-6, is DAGVTQSPTHLIKTRGQQVTLRCSPKSGHDTVSWYQQALGQGPQFIFQYYEEEERQRGNFPDRFSGHQFPNYSSELNVNALLLGDSALYLCASSLDRQGENSPLHFGNGTRLTVT.

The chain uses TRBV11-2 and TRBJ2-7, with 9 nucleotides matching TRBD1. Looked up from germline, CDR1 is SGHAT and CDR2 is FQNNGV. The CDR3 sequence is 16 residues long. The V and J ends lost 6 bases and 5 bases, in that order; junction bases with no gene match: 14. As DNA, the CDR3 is TGTGCCAGCAGAACCCCCCGGGGACAGGGTACCGACGAGCAGTACTTC. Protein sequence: CASRTPRGQGTDEQYF.

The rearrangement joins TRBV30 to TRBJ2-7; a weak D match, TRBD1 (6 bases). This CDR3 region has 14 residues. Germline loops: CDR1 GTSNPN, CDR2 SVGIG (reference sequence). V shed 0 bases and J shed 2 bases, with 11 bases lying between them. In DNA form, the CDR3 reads TGTGCCTGGAGTGTACTTGAGGGGGCCTACGAGCAGTACTTC. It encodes CAWSVLEGAYEQYF.

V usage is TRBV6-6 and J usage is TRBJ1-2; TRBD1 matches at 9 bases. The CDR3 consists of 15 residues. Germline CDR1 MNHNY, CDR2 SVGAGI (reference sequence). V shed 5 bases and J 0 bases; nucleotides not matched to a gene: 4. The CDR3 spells CASSGTGGANYGYTF. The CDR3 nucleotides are TGTGCCAGCAGTGGAACAGGGGGCGCTAACTATGGCTACACCTTC.

The CDR3 reads CASSWTATGVKNTEAFF. The CDR3 coding sequence is TGTGCCAGCAGCTGGACTGCGACAGGGGTAAAGAACACTGAAGCTTTCTTT. The rearrangement uses TRBV5-5 and TRBJ1-1; 8 bases fit TRBD1. This CDR3 region has 17 residues. The germline gives CDR1 SGHKS, CDR2 YYEKEE (reference sequence). J lost 1 base, V lost 3 bases, and 11 bases had no gene match.

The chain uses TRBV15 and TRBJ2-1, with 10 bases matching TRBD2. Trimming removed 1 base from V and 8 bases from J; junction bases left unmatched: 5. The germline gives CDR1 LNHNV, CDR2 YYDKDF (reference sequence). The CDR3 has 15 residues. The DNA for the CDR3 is TGTGCCACCAGCAGAGGTACTAGCGGGGAATATGAGCAGTTCTTC. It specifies CATSRGTSGEYEQFF.

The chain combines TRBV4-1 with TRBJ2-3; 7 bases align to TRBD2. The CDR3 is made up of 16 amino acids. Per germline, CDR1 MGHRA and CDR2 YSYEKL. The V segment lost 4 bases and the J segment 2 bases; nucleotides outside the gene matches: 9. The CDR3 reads CASSLKAGITTDTQYF. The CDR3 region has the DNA TGCGCCAGCAGCCTAAAAGCGGGGATAACCACAGATACGCAGTATTTT.

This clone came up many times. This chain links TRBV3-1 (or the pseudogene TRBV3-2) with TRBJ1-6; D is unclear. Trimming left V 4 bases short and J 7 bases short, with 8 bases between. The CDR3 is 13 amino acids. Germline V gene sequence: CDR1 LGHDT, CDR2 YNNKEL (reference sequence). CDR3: CASSRALNSPLHF. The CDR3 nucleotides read TGTGCCAGCAGCCGAGCTCTCAATTCACCCCTCCACTTT.

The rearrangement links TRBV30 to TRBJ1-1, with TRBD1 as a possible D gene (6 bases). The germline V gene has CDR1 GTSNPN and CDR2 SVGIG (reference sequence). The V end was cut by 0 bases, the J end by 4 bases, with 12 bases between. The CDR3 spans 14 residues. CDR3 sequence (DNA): TGTGCCTGGAGTGTAGCGGGGGCATTCACTGAAGCTTTCTTT. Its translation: CAWSVAGAFTEAFF.

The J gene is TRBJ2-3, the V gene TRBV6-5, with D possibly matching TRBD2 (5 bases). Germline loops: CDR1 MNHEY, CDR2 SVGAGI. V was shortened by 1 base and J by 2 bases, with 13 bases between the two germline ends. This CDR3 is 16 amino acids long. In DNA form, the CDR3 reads TGTGCCAGCAGTTACTACCCAGCGGTGGCCACAGATACGCAGTATTTT. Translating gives CASSYYPAVATDTQYF.

The CDR3 nucleotides read TGTGCCACCAGTGATTTGGGGAGAAATCAGCCCCAGCATTTT. Its translation: CATSDLGRNQPQHF. The rearrangement uses TRBV24-1 and TRBJ1-5; D is ambiguous. Germline-derived CDR1 and CDR2 are KGHDR and SFDVKD. The length of the CDR3 is 14 residues. Deletions cut 0 bases from V and 4 bases from J, with 6 bases between.

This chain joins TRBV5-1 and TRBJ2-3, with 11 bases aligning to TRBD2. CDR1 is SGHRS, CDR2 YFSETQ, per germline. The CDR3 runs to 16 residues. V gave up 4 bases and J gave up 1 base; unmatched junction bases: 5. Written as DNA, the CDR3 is TGCGCCAGCAGCACACTACTAGCGGGGGGCACAGATACGCAGTATTTT. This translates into CASSTLLAGGTDTQYF.

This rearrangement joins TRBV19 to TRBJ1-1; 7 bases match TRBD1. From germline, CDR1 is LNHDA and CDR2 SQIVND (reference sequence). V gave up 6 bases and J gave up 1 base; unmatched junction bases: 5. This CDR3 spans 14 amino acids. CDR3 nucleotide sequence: TGTGCCAGTAGACAGAAGGGGGCGAACACTGAAGCTTTCTTT. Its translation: CASRQKGANTEAFF.